These 16 T cell receptor beta chains share one sample of origin, sequenced in a study of early T cells in non-severe SARS-CoV-2 infection. MiXCR, run by TCRdb on the 5' RACE reads, gives a single entry per CDR3 protein. The sample consists of about 33,000 distinct CDR3 sequences, about 4.7% of them appearing once. The material sequenced was whole blood. Receptors were obtained from an adult who was a healthcare worker with PCR-confirmed SARS-CoV-2 infection or an uninfected control (not recorded which).

This clonotype was found many times. This chain joins TRBV20-1 and TRBJ2-7; D is tentatively TRBD1 or TRBD2 (5 bases each). This CDR3 comprises 13 residues. Germline V gives CDR1 DFQATT, CDR2 SNEGSKA (reference sequence). Trimming left V 6 bases short and J 6 bases short, with 18 bases between. The CDR3 sequence: CSAHLTPGPEQYF. The CDR3 nucleotides are TGCAGTGCCCACCTAACTCCGGGACCCGAGCAGTACTTC.

This clonotype occurred many times. This sequence joins TRBV18 and TRBJ2-2, with TRBD1 matching 10 bases. This CDR3 spans 16 amino acids. Germline V gene lookup returns CDR1 KGHSH and CDR2 LQKENI. The trim removed 8 bases at V and 7 bases at J, leaving 13 bases unmatched. The CDR3 sequence is CASIQGDRGYGGELFF. CDR3 bases: TGTGCCAGCATACAAGGGGACAGGGGATACGGCGGGGAGCTGTTTTTT. The full variable domain, completed using reference TRBV18 and TRBJ2-2, is NAGVMQNPRHLVRRRGQEARLRCSPMKGHSHVYWYRQLPEEGLKFMVYLQKENIIDESGMPKERFSAEFPKEGPSILRIQQVVRGDSAAYFCASIQGDRGYGGELFFGEGSRLTVL.

This clonotype has more than one count but fewer than ten. V is TRBV7-9 and J is TRBJ2-1; 10 nucleotides match TRBD2. The trim removed 6 bases at V and 8 bases at J, leaving 7 bases unmatched. This CDR3 spans 14 amino acids. Looked up from germline, CDR1 is SEHNR and CDR2 is FQNEAQ (reference sequence). The CDR3 nucleotides are TGTGCCAGCAGTCTAGGGACTAGCGTGGATGAGCAGTTCTTC. This encodes CASSLGTSVDEQFF.

This clonotype was recorded a few times. This chain uses TRBV19 with TRBJ2-6, with a possible D match to TRBD2 (5 bases). The CDR3 consists of 14 residues. Germline CDR1 LNHDA, CDR2 SQIVND (reference sequence). V lost 10 bases, J lost 2 bases, and 12 bases lay in between. In nucleotides, the CDR3 is TGTGCCACAGGAGCGGTGGCTGGGGCCAACGTCCTGACTTTC. Translated, it gives CATGAVAGANVLTF.

The chain uses TRBV5-4 and TRBJ1-2, with 7 bases lining up with TRBD1. This CDR3 is 12 amino acids long. The V gene's germline CDR1 is SGHNT and CDR2 YYREEE (reference sequence). Trimming removed 7 bases from V and 4 bases from J; junction bases left unmatched: 4. The CDR3 spells CASQDRLYGYTF. Here the CDR3 DNA reads TGTGCCAGCCAGGACAGGCTCTATGGCTACACCTTC.

This clonotype was observed at least ten times. The V and J genes are TRBV20-1 and TRBJ2-5; the match to TRBD2 covers 7 bases. The J segment lost 3 bases and the V segment lost 6 bases, leaving 10 bases of the junction unmatched. CDR1 is DFQATT and CDR2 is SNEGSKA in the germline V gene (reference sequence). The CDR3 has 14 amino acids. CDR3 amino acids: CSAPGRGREETQYF. In DNA, the CDR3 is TGCAGTGCCCCGGGGAGGGGAAGGGAAGAGACCCAGTACTTC.

Ten or more counts support this clonotype. This rearrangement joins TRBV7-2 to TRBJ2-5; D might be TRBD1 or TRBD2, each matching 5 bases. Germline CDR1 reads SGHTA; CDR2 reads FQGNSA. The length of the CDR3 is 15 residues. Trimming removed 1 base from V and 5 bases from J, with 14 bases in between. CDR3 bases: TGTGCCAGCAGCTTAGTTTCCAGGGACGGGGAGACCCAGTACTTC. This encodes CASSLVSRDGETQYF.

The chain couples TRBV4-2 to TRBJ1-2; 7 bases agree with TRBD1. The germline V gene encodes CDR1 LGHNA and CDR2 YNFKEQ. The V segment lost 4 bases and the J segment 6 bases; nucleotides outside the gene matches: 14. The CDR3 is 16 amino acids. The CDR3 nucleotides are TGTGCCAGCAGCCTAGGAACGGGACAGATACCTCATGGCTACACCTTC. Translating it yields CASSLGTGQIPHGYTF.

This clonotype was counted many times. The chain uses TRBV2 and TRBJ1-3, with 7 nucleotides matching TRBD1. CDR1 SNHLY and CDR2 FYNNEI come from the germline V gene. The V and J ends lost 2 bases and 5 bases, in that order; junction bases with no gene match: 6. The CDR3 has 15 amino acids. The CDR3 DNA follows: TGTGCCAGCAGTGAAAGAGGGACAGAAAGAAACACCATATATTTT. Translating it yields CASSERGTERNTIYF.

This clonotype was recorded a few times. The J gene is TRBJ2-5, the V gene TRBV12-3 or TRBV12-4; D perhaps matches TRBD1 (6 bases). Trimming shortened V by 6 bases and J by 5 bases, and 10 bases separated the two germline ends. This CDR3 has 12 amino acids. The CDR3 protein is CASSRGWETQYF. CDR3 DNA sequence: TGTGCCAGCAGCAGGGGATGGGAGACCCAGTACTTC.

This clonotype was seen ten or more times. This chain connects TRBV20-1 to TRBJ2-3, with D unclear. Per germline, CDR1 DFQATT and CDR2 SNEGSKA (reference sequence). Trimming removed 5 bases at V and 2 bases at J, with 14 bases between. The CDR3 contains 14 residues. The CDR3 is CSASGWGNTDTQYF. For the CDR3, the DNA is TGCAGTGCTTCCGGCTGGGGAAACACAGATACGCAGTATTTT.

This clonotype was seen repeatedly, ten times or more. V and J are TRBV18 and TRBJ1-6, with TRBD1 matching 9 bases. With V trimmed by 3 bases and J by 7 bases, 1 base remained unmatched. Germline CDR1 KGHSH, CDR2 LQKENI. The CDR3 contains 14 residues. The CDR3 nucleotides read TGTGCCAGCTCACCGACAGGGGGGAATTCACCCCTCCACTTT. Its protein is CASSPTGGNSPLHF.

This clonotype was observed a few times. Here the CDR3 DNA reads TGTGCCAGCAGCGTGGGACAGGGGGGGAACACTGAAGCTTTCTTT. As protein: CASSVGQGGNTEAFF. The V call is TRBV7-6, the J call TRBJ1-1, with 11 bases aligning to TRBD1. Germline CDR1 reads SGHVS; CDR2 reads FNYEAQ. The trim removed 5 bases at V and 1 base at J, leaving 3 bases unmatched. The CDR3 totals 15 residues.

This clonotype was seen many times. The chain joins TRBV3-1 to TRBJ2-7; 10 nucleotides agree with TRBD2. V gave up 0 bases and J gave up 6 bases; unmatched junction bases: 8. The CDR3 covers 16 residues. Germline CDR1 LGHDT, CDR2 YNNKEL (reference sequence). CDR3 in amino acids: CASSQEILAGMGEQYF. The CDR3 DNA reads as TGTGCCAGCAGCCAAGAGATACTAGCGGGGATGGGCGAGCAGTACTTC.

This clonotype came up many times. The chain carries TRBV5-1 and TRBJ2-7; TRBD1 matches 8 bases. Germline CDR1 SGHRS, CDR2 YFSETQ. CDR3 length: 15 residues. The V and J ends lost 0 bases and 0 bases, in that order; junction bases with no gene match: 2. The CDR3 sequence is CASSLVDRVSYEQYF. In DNA form, the CDR3 reads TGCGCCAGCAGCTTGGTGGACAGGGTCTCCTACGAGCAGTACTTC. The full variable domain, rest sourced from reference TRBV5-1 and TRBJ2-7, is KAGVTQTPRYLIKTRGQQVTLSCSPISGHRSVSWYQQTPGQGLQFLFEYFSETQRNKGNFPGRFSGRQFSNSRSEMNVSTLELGDSALYLCASSLVDRVSYEQYFGPGTRLTVT.

The V call is TRBV6-4, the J call TRBJ2-3, with D perhaps assigned TRBD1 or TRBD2 (6 bases each). The CDR3 totals 14 residues. The V gene's germline CDR1 is MRHNA and CDR2 SNTAGT. V was clipped by 5 bases and J by 4 bases, with 13 bases between them. CDR3 DNA sequence: TGTGCCAGCAGTAATGCTGGGGGGCCAGATACGCAGTATTTT. This sequence encodes CASSNAGGPDTQYF.